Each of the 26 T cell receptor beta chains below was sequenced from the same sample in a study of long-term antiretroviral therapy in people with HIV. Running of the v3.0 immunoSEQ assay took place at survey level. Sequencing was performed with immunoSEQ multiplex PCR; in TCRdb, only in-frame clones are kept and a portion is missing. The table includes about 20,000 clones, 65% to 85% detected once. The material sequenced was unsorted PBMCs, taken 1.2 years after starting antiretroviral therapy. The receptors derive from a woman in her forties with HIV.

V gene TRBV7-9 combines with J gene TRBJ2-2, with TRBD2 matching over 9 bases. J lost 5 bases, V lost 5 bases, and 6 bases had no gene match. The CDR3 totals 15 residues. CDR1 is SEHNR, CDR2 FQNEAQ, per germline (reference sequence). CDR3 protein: CASSIIAGVTGELFF. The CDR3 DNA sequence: TGTGCCAGCAGCATCATAGCGGGAGTAACCGGGGAGCTGTTTTTT.

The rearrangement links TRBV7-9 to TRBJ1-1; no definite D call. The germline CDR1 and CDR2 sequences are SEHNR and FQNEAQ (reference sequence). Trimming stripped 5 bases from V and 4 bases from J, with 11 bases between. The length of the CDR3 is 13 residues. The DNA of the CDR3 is TGTGCCAGCAGCGCCTGGGGTAGCACTGAAGCTTTCTTT. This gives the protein CASSAWGSTEAFF.

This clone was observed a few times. The CDR3 loop is CASSTRDYGYTF. Here the CDR3 DNA reads TGTGCCAGTAGTACCAGGGACTATGGCTACACCTTC. V usage is TRBV19 and J usage is TRBJ1-2; weak D call: TRBD1 (5 bases). The CDR3 is 12 amino acids. Germline V CDR1 and CDR2: LNHDA, SQIVND (reference sequence). V was cut by 4 bases and J by 3 bases, with 6 bases left in between.

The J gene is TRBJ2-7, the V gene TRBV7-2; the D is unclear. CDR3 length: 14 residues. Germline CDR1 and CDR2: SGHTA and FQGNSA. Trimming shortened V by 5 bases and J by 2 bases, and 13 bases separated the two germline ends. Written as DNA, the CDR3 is TGTGCCAGCAGCGGCCGCCACACAACCTACGAGCAGTACTTC. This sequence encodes CASSGRHTTYEQYF.

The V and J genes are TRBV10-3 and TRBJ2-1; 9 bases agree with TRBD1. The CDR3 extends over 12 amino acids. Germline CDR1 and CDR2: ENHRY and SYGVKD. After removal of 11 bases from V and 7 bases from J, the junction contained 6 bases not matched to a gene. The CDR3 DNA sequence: TGTGCCGTACAGGGGGCGGGGAATGAGCAGTTCTTC. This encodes CAVQGAGNEQFF.

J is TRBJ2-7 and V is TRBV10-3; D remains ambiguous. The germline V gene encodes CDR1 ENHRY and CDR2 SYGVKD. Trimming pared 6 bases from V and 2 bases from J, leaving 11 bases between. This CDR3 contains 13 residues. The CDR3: CAIRPRRTYEQYF. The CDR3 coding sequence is TGTGCCATCAGGCCTCGTAGGACCTACGAGCAGTACTTC.

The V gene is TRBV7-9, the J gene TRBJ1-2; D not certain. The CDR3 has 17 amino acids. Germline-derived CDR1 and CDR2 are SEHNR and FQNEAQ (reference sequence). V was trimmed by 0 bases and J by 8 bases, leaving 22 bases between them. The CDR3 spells CASSLARGGGNDFGYTF. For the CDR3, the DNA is TGTGCCAGCAGCTTAGCGCGGGGAGGAGGTAATGATTTCGGCTACACCTTC. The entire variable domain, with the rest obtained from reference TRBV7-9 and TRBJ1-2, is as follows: DTGVSQNPRHKITKRGQNVTFRCDPISEHNRLYWYRQTLGQGPEFLTYFQNEAQLEKSRLLSDRFSAERPKGSFSTLEIQRTEQGDSAMYLCASSLARGGGNDFGYTFGSGTRLTVV.

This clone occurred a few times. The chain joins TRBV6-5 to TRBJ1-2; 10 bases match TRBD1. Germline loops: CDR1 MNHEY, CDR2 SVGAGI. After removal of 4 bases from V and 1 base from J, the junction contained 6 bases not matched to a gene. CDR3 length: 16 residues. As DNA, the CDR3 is TGTGCCAGCAGTTCCTCTGGGACAGGGGTTAACTATGGCTACACCTTC. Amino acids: CASSSSGTGVNYGYTF.

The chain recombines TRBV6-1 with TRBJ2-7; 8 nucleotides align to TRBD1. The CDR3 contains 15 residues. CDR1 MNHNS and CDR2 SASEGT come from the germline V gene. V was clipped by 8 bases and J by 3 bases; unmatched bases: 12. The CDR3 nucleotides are TGTGCCAGCCGGACAGGGCAGGGGGAATTCTACGAGCAGTACTTC. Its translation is CASRTGQGEFYEQYF.

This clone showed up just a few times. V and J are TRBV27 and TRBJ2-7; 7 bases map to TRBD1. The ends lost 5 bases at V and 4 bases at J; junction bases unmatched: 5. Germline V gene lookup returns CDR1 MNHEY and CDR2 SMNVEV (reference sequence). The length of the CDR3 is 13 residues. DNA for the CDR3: TGTGCCAGCAGTAAAGGGACAGTATACGAGCAGTACTTC. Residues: CASSKGTVYEQYF.

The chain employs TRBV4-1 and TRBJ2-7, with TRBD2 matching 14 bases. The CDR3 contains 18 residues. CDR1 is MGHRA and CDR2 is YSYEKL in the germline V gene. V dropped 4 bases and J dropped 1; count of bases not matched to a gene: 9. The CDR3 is CASSLGLAGEIRSYEQYF. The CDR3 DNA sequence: TGCGCCAGCAGCCTGGGACTAGCGGGAGAAATCAGGTCCTACGAGCAGTACTTC.

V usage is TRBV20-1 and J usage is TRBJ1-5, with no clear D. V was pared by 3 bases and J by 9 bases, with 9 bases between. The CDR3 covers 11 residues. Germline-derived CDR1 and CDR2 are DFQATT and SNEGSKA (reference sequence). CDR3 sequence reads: CSASPRAPQHF. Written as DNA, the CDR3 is TGCAGTGCTAGCCCTCGGGCGCCCCAGCATTTT.

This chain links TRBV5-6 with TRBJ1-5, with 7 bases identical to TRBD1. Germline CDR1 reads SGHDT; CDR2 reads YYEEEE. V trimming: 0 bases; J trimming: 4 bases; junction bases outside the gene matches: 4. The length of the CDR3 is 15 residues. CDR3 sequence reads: CASSLDRGGNQPQHF. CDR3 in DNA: TGTGCCAGCAGCTTGGACAGGGGAGGGAATCAGCCCCAGCATTTT.

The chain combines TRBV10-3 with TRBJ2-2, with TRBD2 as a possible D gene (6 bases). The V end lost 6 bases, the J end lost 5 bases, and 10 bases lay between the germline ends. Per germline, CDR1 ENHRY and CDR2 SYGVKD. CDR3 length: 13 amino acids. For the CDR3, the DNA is TGTGCCATCAGGGACTATCTAACCGGGGAGCTGTTTTTT. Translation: CAIRDYLTGELFF.

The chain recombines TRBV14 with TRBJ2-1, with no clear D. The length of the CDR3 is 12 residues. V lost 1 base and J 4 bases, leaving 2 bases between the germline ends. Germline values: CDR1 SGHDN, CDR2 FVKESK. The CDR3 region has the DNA TGTGCCAGCAGCCAAGGATACAATGAGCAGTTCTTC. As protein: CASSQGYNEQFF.

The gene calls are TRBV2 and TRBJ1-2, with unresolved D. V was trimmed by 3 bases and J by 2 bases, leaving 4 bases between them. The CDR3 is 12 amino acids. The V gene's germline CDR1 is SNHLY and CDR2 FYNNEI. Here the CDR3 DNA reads TGTGCCAGCAGTGACAGAAACTATGGCTACACCTTC. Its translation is CASSDRNYGYTF. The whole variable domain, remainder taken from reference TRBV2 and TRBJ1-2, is EPEVTQTPSHQVTQMGQEVILRCVPISNHLYFYWYRQILGQKVEFLVSFYNNEISEKSEIFDDQFSVERPDGSNFTLKIRSTKLEDSAMYFCASSDRNYGYTFGSGTRLTVV.

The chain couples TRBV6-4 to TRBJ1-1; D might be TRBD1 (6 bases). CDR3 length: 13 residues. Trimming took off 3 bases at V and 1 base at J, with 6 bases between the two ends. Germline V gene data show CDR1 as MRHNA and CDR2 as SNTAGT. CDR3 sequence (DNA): TGTGCCAGCAGTGAACAGGGGAACACTGAAGCTTTCTTT. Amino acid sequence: CASSEQGNTEAFF.

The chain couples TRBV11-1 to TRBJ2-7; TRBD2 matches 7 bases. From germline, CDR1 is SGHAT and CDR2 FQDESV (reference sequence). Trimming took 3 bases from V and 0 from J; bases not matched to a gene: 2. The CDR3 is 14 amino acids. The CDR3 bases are TGTGCCAGCAGCTTTACTAGCGACTCCTACGAGCAGTACTTC. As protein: CASSFTSDSYEQYF.

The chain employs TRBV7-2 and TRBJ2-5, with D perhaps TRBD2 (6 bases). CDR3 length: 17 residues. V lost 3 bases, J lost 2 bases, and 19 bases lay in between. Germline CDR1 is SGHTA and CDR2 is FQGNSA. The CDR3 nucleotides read TGTGCCAGCAGCTTTCACGGACCGCGTCGGGGGCAAGAGACCCAGTACTTC. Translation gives CASSFHGPRRGQETQYF.

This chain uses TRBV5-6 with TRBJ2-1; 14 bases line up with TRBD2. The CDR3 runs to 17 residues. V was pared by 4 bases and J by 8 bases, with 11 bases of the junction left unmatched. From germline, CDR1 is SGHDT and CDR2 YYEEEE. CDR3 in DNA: TGTGCCAGCAGCCAAGCTTCGGGACTAGCGGGAGATGATGAGCAGTTCTTC. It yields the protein CASSQASGLAGDDEQFF.

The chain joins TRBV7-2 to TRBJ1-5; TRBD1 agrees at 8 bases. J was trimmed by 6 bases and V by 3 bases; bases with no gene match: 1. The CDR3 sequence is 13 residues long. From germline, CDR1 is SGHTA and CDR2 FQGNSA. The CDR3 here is CASSFTGGQPQHF. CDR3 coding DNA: TGTGCCAGCAGCTTTACAGGGGGTCAGCCCCAGCATTTT.

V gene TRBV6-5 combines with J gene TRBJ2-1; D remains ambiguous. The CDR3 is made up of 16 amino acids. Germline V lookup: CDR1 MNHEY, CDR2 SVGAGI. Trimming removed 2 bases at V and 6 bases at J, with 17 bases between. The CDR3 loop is CASSYDGGVAANEQFF. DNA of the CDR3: TGTGCCAGCAGTTACGACGGTGGGGTAGCAGCCAATGAGCAGTTCTTC.

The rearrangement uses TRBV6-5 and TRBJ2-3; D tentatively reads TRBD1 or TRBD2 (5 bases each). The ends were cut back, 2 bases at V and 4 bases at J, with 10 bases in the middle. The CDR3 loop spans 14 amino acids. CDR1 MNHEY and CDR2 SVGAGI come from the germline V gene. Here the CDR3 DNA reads TGTGCCAGCAGTTACATGGGGGTTTCAGATACGCAGTATTTT. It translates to CASSYMGVSDTQYF.

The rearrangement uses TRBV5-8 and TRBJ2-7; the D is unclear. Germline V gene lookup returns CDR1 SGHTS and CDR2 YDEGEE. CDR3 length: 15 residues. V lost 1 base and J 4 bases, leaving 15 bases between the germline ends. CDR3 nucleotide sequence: TGTGCCAGCAGCTTGTTTCGGTTCGATATTTACGAGCAGTACTTC. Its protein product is CASSLFRFDIYEQYF.

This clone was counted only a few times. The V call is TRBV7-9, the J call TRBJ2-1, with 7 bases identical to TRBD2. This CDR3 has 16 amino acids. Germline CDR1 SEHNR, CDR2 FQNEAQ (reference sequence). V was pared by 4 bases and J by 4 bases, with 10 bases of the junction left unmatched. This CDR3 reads CASSSKTSPQYNEQFF. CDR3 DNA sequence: TGTGCCAGCAGCTCGAAGACTAGCCCCCAATACAATGAGCAGTTCTTC.

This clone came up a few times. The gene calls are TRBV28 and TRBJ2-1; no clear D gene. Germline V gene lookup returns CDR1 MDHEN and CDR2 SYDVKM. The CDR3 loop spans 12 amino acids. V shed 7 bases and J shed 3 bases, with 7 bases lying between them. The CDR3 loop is CASTGYYNEQFF. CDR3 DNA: TGTGCCAGCACAGGTTACTACAATGAGCAGTTCTTC.